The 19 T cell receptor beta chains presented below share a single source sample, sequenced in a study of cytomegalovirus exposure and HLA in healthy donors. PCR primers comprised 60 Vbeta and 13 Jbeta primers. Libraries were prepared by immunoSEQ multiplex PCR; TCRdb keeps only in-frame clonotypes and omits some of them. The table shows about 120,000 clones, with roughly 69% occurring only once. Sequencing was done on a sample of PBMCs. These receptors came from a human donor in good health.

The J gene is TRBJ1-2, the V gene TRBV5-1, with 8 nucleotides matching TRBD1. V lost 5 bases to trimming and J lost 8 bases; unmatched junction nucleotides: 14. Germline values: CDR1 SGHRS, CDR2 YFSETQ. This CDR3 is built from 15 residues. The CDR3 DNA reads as TGCGCCAGCAGTCAACAGGGGGGCGCCGAGGGCGGCTACACCTTC. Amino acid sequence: CASSQQGGAEGGYTF.

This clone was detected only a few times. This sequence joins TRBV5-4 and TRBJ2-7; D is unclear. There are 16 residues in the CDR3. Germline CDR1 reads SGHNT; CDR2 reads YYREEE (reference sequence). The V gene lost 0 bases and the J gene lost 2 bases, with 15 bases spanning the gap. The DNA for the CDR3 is TGTGCCAGCAGCTTGGCCGCAGCGAGTGGAGCCTACGAGCAGTACTTC. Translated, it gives CASSLAAASGAYEQYF.

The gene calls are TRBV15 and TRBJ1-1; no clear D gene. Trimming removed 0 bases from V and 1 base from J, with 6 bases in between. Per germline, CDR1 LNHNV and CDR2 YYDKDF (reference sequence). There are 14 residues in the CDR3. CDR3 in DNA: TGTGCCACCAGCAGAGAAAAGAGGAACACTGAAGCTTTCTTT. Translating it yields CATSREKRNTEAFF. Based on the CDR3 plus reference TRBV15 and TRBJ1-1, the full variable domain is DAMVIQNPRYQVTQFGKPVTLSCSQTLNHNVMYWYQQKSSQAPKLLFHYYDKDFNNEADTPDNFQSRRPNTSFCFLDIRSPGLGDTAMYLCATSREKRNTEAFFGQGTRLTVV.

The CDR3 sequence is CASSSTGKDPGNTIYF. CDR3 bases: TGTGCCAGCAGCTCCACCGGGAAGGACCCTGGAAACACCATATATTTT. This rearrangement joins TRBV7-9 to TRBJ1-3; no definite D call. Trimming took 4 bases from V and 2 from J, leaving 15 bases between them. The CDR3 contains 16 residues. In germline, CDR1 is SEHNR, CDR2 FQNEAQ (reference sequence).

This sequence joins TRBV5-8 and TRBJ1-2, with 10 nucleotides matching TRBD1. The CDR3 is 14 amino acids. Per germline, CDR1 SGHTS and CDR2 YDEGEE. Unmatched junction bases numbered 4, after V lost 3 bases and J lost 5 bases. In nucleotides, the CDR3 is TGTGCCAGCAGCTCGGGACAGGGGTTGTATGGCTACACCTTC. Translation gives CASSSGQGLYGYTF.

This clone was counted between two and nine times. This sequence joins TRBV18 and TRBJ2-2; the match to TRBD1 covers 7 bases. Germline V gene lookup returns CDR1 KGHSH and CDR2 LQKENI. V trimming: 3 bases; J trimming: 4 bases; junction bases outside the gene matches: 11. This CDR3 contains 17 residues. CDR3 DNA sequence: TGTGCCAGCTCACCTGGGTTCGGGACAGCTCCCACCGGGGAGCTGTTTTTT. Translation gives CASSPGFGTAPTGELFF.

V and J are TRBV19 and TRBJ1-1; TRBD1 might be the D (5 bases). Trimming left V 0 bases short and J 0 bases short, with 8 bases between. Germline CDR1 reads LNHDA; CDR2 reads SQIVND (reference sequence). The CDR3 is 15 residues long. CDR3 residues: CASSIEGLVNTEAFF. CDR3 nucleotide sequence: TGTGCCAGTAGTATAGAGGGGCTTGTGAACACTGAAGCTTTCTTT.

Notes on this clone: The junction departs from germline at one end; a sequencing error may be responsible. In DNA form, the CDR3 reads TGTGCTAGCAGCCAGGACAGGGGGACCGGGGAGCTGTTTTTT. Residues: CASSQDRGTGELFF. The V gene is TRBV7-7, the J gene TRBJ2-2; TRBD1 matches 10 bases. This CDR3 has 14 residues. The germline gives CDR1 SSHAT, CDR2 FNYEAQ (reference sequence).

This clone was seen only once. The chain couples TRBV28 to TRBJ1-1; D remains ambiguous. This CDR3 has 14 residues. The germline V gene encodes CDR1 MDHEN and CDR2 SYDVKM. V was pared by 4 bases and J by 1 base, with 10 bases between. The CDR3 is CASSYGRRNTEAFF. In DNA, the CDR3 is TGTGCCAGCAGTTATGGCAGGCGGAACACTGAAGCTTTCTTT.

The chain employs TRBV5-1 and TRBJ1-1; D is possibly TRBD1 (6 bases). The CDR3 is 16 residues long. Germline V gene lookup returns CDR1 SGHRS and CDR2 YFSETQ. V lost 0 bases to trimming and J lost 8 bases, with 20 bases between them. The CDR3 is CASSLEQGMILVEAFF. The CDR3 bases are TGCGCCAGCAGCTTGGAACAGGGAATGATTTTGGTCGAAGCTTTCTTT.

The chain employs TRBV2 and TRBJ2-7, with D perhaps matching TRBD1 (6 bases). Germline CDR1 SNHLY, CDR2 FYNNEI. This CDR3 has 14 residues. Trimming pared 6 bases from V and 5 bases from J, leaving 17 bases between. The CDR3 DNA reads TGTGCCAGCAGCCAACAGGGAAGAGAGGACGAGCAGTACTTC. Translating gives CASSQQGREDEQYF.

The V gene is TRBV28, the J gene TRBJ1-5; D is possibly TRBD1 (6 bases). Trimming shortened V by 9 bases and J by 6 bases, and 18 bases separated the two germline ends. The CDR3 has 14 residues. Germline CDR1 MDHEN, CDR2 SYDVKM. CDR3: CASSRGTSGQPQHF. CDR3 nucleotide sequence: TGTGCCAGTTCCAGGGGAACTAGCGGTCAGCCCCAGCATTTT.

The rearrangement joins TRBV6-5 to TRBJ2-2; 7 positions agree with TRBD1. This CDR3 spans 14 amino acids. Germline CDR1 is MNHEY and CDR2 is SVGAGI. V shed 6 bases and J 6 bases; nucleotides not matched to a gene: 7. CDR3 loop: CASRIQGQPGELFF. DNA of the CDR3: TGTGCCAGCAGGATACAGGGACAGCCCGGGGAGCTGTTTTTT.

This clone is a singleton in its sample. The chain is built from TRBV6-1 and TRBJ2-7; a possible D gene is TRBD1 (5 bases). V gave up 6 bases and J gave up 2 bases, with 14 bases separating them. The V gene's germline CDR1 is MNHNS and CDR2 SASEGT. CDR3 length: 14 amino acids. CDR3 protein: CASREEDRTYEQYF. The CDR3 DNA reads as TGTGCCAGCAGAGAGGAAGACAGAACCTACGAGCAGTACTTC.

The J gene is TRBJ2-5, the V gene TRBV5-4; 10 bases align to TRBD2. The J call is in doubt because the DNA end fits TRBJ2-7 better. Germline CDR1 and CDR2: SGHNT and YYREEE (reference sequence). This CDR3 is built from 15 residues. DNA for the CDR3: TGTGCCAGCAGCCGCGCGCCCGGACTAGCGGCCGAGCAGTACTTC. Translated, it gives CASSRAPGLAAEQYF.

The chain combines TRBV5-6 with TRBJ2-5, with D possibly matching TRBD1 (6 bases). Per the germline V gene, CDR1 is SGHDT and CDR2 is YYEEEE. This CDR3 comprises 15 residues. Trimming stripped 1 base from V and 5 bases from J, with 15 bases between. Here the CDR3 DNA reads TGTGCCAGCAGCTTGCCCTACAGGGACGGGGAGACCCAGTACTTC. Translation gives CASSLPYRDGETQYF.

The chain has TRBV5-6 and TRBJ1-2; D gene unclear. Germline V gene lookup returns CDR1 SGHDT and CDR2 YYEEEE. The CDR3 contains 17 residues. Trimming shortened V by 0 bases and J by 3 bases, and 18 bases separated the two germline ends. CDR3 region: CASSLVFNSGSYYGYTF. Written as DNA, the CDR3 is TGTGCCAGCAGCTTGGTGTTCAACAGCGGCTCGTACTATGGCTACACCTTC.

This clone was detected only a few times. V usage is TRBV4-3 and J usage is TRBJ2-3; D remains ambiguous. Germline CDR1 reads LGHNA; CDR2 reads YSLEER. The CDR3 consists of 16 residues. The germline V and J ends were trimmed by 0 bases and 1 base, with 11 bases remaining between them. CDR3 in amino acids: CASSQEFGFGTDTQYF. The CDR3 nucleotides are TGCGCCAGCAGCCAAGAATTCGGGTTCGGCACAGATACGCAGTATTTT.

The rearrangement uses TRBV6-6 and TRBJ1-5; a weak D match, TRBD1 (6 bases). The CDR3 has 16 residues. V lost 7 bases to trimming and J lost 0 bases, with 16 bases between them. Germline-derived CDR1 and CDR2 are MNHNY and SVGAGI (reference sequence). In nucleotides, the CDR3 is TGTGCCAGCACCGGGGGCGGGGGGTTTAGCAATCAGCCCCAGCATTTT. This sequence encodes CASTGGGGFSNQPQHF.